This T cell receptor beta chain was found in a study of CD4 T cells in relation to SARS-CoV-2 and coronaviruses. Study details: TCR beta CDR3s were sequenced after approximately ten-day antigen culture of PBMCs. Shared crossreactive spike epitopes were mapped to their HLA restriction.

Worth noting for this clone: Its antigen is not known.

The CDR3 covers 12 residues. V dropped 5 bases and J dropped 2 bases, with 10 bases sitting between them. Per the germline V gene, CDR1 is SQVTM and CDR2 is ANQGSEA. Data came from immunoSEQ multiplex PCR; TCRdb stores just in-frame clones and leaves some out. Among just over 15,000 clones, 75% to 85% were seen once, and the ten largest hold 18%. CD4+ T cells from unexposed donors were obtained before the COVID-19 pandemic (2011-2018). The cells were cultured for less than twelve days before CD4+ T cells were isolated. Unexposed-donor CD4+ T cells were probed with SARS-CoV-2 S/N and four cold-coronavirus spikes, cells permitting.

The sequencing sample was made of CD4+ T cells from PBMCs, cultured in vitro. This TCR derives from a human donor in good health. The chain joins TRBV29-1 to TRBJ2-7, with no clear D. CDR3 in amino acids: CSVTTGTYEQYF. CDR3 nucleotide sequence: TGCAGCGTTACGACTGGAACCTACGAGCAGTACTTC.